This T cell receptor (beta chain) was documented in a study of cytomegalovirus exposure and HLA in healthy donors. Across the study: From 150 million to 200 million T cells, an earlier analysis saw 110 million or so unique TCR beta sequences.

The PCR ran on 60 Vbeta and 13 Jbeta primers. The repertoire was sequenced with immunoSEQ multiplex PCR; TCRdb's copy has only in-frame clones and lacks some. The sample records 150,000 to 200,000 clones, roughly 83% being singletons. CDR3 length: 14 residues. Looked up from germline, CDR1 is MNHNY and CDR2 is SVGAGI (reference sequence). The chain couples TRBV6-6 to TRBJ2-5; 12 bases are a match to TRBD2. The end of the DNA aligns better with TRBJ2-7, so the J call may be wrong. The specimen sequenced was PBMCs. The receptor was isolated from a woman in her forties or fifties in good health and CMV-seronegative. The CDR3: CASNPSGRAYEQYF. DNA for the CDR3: TGTGCCAGCAACCCTAGCGGGAGGGCCTACGAGCAGTACTTC.